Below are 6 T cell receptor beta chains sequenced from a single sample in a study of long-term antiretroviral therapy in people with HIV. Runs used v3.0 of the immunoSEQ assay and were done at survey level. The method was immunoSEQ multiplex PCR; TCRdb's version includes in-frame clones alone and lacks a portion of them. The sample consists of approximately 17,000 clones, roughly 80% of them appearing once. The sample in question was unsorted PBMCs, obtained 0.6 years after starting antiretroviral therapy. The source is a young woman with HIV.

In DNA, the CDR3 is TGTGCCACCAGCCCCGAGGGTGAAAAACTGTTTTTT. Protein product: CATSPEGEKLFF. The gene calls are TRBV15 and TRBJ1-4; D call uncertain. The CDR3 is made up of 12 amino acids. V was clipped by 5 bases and J by 7 bases, with 8 bases between them. Germline loops: CDR1 LNHNV, CDR2 YYDKDF (reference sequence).

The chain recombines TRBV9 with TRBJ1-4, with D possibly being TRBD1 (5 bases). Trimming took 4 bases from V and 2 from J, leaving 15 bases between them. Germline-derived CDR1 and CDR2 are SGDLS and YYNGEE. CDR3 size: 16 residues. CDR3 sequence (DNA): TGTGCCAGCAGCCCCGCCCCCGGGGCGACTAATGAAAAACTGTTTTTT. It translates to CASSPAPGATNEKLFF.

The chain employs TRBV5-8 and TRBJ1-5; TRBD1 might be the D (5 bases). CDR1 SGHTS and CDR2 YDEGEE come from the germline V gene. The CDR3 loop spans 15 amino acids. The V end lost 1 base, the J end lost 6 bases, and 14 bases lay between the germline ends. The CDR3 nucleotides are TGTGCCAGCAGCTTGCTCTTCCAGGGCGGTCAGCCCCAGCATTTT. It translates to CASSLLFQGGQPQHF.

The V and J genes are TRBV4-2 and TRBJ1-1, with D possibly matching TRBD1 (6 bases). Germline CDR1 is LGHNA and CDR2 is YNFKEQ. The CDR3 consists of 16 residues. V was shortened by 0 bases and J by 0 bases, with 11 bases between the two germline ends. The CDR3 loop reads CASSQETGMMNTEAFF. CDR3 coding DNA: TGTGCCAGCAGCCAAGAAACAGGGATGATGAACACTGAAGCTTTCTTT.

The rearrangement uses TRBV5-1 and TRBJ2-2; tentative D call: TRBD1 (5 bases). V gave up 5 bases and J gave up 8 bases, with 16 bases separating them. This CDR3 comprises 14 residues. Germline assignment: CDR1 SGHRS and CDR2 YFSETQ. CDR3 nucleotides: TGCGCCAGCAGTCAAGGACACTCTCAAGGGGAGCTGTTTTTT. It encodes CASSQGHSQGELFF.

CDR3: CASSPRLSTDTQYF. In DNA, the CDR3 is TGTGCCAGCAGCCCCAGACTGAGCACAGATACGCAGTATTTT. V is TRBV7-2 and J is TRBJ2-3; no reliable D call. V was cut by 5 bases and J by 0 bases, with 9 bases left in between. CDR3 length equals 14 residues. Germline assignment: CDR1 SGHTA and CDR2 FQGNSA.